This T cell receptor (beta chain) was identified in a study of CD8+CD57+ T cells in acquired aplastic anemia. With 0 bases removed from V and 4 bases from J, the gap between germline ends came to 12 bases. CDR3 length: 15 amino acids. Germline CDR1 reads MGHDK; CDR2 reads SYGVNS. Using genomic DNA as the template, TCR beta VDJ and CDR3 profiling was carried out. TCRdb re-called the reads through MiXCR, storing one row per CDR3 protein. The sample yields a few hundred thousand distinct CDR3 sequences, approximately 35% seen once. Sequencing used sorted CD4+, CD8+, or CD8+CD57+ T cells (not recorded which) from PBMCs. The V gene is TRBV25-1, the J gene TRBJ1-2; D unclear. The sequence was obtained from a human donor in good health, serving as a control. The chain's CDR3 is CASSEYLGSTYGYTF. DNA for the CDR3: TGTGCCAGCAGTGAATACCTGGGGAGTACCTATGGCTACACCTTC.